The rows below give T cell receptor beta chains drawn from one sample of a study of cytomegalovirus exposure and HLA in healthy donors. Produced via immunoSEQ multiplex PCR; TCRdb's table is partial and in-frame only. The sample shows 150,000 to 200,000 clones, approximately 81% of them seen only once. Material: PBMCs. Receptors were obtained from a woman in her late teens or twenties in good health and CMV-seropositive. CDR3s include the opening cysteine and the closing phenylalanine or tryptophan. A D gene is named only where the DNA matches it firmly. Size tells how often a clone was seen (once, few, many) or the class of an expanded clone, and some rows leave it out.

>-|TRBV4-1|TRBD1|TRBJ2-5
TGCGCCAGCAGCCACTCCGGGACAGGGAGCGCCCAGTACTTC
CASSHSGTGSAQYF
>-|TRBV6-1|-|TRBJ1-1
TGTGCCAGCAGGCACGAGAGGGACACTGAAGCTTTCTTT
CASRHERDTEAFF
>-|TRBV19|TRBD1|TRBJ1-2
TGTGCCAGTAACACCCAGGGGGCGGGTGGCTACACCTTC
CASNTQGAGGYTF
>-|TRBV5-1|TRBD1|TRBJ1-1
TGCGCCAGCAGCTTGGGGGACAGTGGCTGGGGTAAAGCTTTCTTT
CASSLGDSGWGKAFF
>once|TRBV18|TRBD1|TRBJ1-1
TGTGCCAGCTCACTCCGGGACAGGGACTCTGAAGCTTTCTTT
CASSLRDRDSEAFF
>-|TRBV30|TRBD2|TRBJ2-5
TGTGCCTGGAGTGTCGTAGCGGGGCCCGGGACCCAGTACTTC
CAWSVVAGPGTQYF
>-|TRBV7-9|-|TRBJ2-3
TGTGCCAGCAGCTTAGTCCGTCCCACAGATACGCAGTATTTT
CASSLVRPTDTQYF
>-|TRBV4-1|-|TRBJ2-2
TGCGCCAGCAGCCAAGCTGGGTTTTTATTCCAGGGGATGAACACCGGGGAGCTGTTTTTT
CASSQAGFLFQGMNTGELFF
>-|TRBV10-1|TRBD1|TRBJ2-3
TGCGCCAGCAGTGAGGGGACAGGGGGAATCACAGATACGCAGTATTTT
CASSEGTGGITDTQYF
>once|TRBV2|-|TRBJ1-2
TGTGCCAGCAGTGGGTTCCGCAGGGACTATGGCTACACCTTC
CASSGFRRDYGYTF
>once|TRBV7-2|TRBD2|TRBJ2-7
TGTGCCAGCAGCCCCCAGCGGGGAAGCTCCTACGAGCAGTACTTC
CASSPQRGSSYEQYF
>-|TRBV19|TRBD2|TRBJ2-5
TGTGCCAGTAGTATTTCTAGCGGGGGGCGGTTGGGAGAGACCCAGTACTTC
CASSISSGGRLGETQYF
>-|TRBV7-6|TRBD1|TRBJ2-3
TGTGCCAGCAGCCCTACCCCAGACAGGGCAACGCAGTATTTT
CASSPTPDRATQYF
>-|TRBV7-9|-|TRBJ1-2
TGTGCCAGCAGCTTATCCTCGGTTAACTATGGCTACACCTTC
CASSLSSVNYGYTF
>few|TRBV2|TRBD2|TRBJ2-4
TGTGCCAGCAGTCGGGTTCTAGCGGGGGAACAAGCCAAAAACATTCAGTACTTC
CASSRVLAGEQAKNIQYF
>-|TRBV19|-|TRBJ1-4
TGTGCCAGTAGTTCACCGGGCAGGGAGGGATCGAAACTGTTTTTT
CASSSPGREGSKLFF
>-|TRBV4-1|-|TRBJ2-7
TGCGCCAGCAGCCAAGAGGCGGCGGGCGCCTACGAGCAGTACTTC
CASSQEAAGAYEQYF
>few|TRBV6-1|-|TRBJ1-4
TGTGCCAGCAGTGGGTCGGGGGGCGGGTATGAAAAACTGTTTTTT
CASSGSGGGYEKLFF
>-|TRBV28|TRBD1|TRBJ2-7
TGTGCCAGCAGTTTAGTACAGGGGGATCTCGAGCAGTACTTC
CASSLVQGDLEQYF
>-|TRBV13|TRBD1|TRBJ2-5
TGTGCCAGCAGCTTAGGGGGTCAGGGGGCGGGAGAGACCCAGTACTTC
CASSLGGQGAGETQYF
>-|TRBV6-1|-|TRBJ2-5
TGTGCCAGCAGTCTGGACAGTGAACGGGAGACCCAGTACTTC
CASSLDSERETQYF
>once|TRBV11-3|-|TRBJ1-6
TGTGCCAGCAGCTTTGAGGCTCGTTCACCCCTCCACTTT
CASSFEARSPLHF
>-|TRBV5-6|TRBD1|TRBJ1-2
TGTGCCAGCAGCCAAGGGGGCGACTATGGCTACACCTTC
CASSQGGDYGYTF
>-|TRBV5-1|TRBD1|TRBJ2-7
TGCGCCAGCAGCAGGGGACAGGCCCACGAGCAGTACTTC
CASSRGQAHEQYF
>-|TRBV30|-|TRBJ2-7
TGTGCCTGGGATGGGGGGTTCGTGGGCGAGCAGTACTTC
CAWDGGFVGEQYF
>few|TRBV4-2|TRBD1|TRBJ1-3
TGTGCCAGCAGCCATGGGACAGGGGAGTACACCATATATTTT
CASSHGTGEYTIYF
>-|TRBV9|-|TRBJ1-3
TGTGCCAGCAGCGTCGTCGGTTCTGGAAACACCATATATTTT
CASSVVGSGNTIYF
>few|TRBV9|-|TRBJ1-3
TGTGCCAGCAGCGTTATCCCGGAGGGAAACACCATATATTTT
CASSVIPEGNTIYF
>-|TRBV6-6|-|TRBJ1-4
TGTGCCAGCAGCGCCCCGGAGGCAGCTAATGAAAAACTGTTTTTT
CASSAPEAANEKLFF